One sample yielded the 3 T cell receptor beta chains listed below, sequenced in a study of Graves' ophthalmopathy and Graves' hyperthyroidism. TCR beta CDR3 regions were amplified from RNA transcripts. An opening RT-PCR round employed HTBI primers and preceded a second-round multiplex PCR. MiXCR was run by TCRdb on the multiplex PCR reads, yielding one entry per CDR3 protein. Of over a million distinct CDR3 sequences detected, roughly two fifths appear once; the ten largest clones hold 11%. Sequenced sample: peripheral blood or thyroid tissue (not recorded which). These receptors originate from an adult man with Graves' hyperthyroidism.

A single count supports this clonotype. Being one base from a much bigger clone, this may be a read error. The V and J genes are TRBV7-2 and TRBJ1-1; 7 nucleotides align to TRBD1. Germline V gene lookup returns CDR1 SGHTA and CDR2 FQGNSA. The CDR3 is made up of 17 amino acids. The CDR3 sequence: CAGSLRGQVIANTEAFF. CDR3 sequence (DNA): TGTGCCGGCAGCTTACGAGGACAGGTCATTGCGAACACTGAAGCTTTCTTT.

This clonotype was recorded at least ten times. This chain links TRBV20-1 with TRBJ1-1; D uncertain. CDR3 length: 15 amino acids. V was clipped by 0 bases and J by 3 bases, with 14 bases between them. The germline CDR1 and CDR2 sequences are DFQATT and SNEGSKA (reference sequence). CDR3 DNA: TGCAGTGCTAGAGACCCGGGCCGGACCGACACTGAAGCTTTCTTT. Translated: CSARDPGRTDTEAFF.

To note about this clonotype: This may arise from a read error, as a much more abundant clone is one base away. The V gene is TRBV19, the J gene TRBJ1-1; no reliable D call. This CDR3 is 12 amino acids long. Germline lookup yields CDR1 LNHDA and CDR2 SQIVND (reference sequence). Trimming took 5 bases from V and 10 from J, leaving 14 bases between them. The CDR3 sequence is CASSLGRRGAFF. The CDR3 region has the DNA TGTGCCAGTAGTCTAGGCCGTCGGGGAGCTTTCTTT.